The present T cell receptor (beta chain) was sequenced within a study of Ad26.COV2.S vaccination and SARS-CoV-2 variants. Broader study findings: Vaccinees displayed broader spike-specific TCR repertoires than placebo recipients. There was reportedly substantial breadth in spike-specific CD8+ and CD4+ T cell responses after vaccination.

Treatment given: 15 to 20 received Ad26.COV2.S at low or high dose, single or two shots; 5 received placebo; per-sample allocation not given. Samples were taken on day 63 after the first vaccine or placebo injection. Donation was by an adult aged 18-55 years who was in Boston. With regard to this clone: Its antigen remains unidentified.

Sequenced by immunoSEQ multiplex PCR; TCRdb stores in-frame clones only, minus some. The sample yields 350,000 to 450,000 clones, about 85% seen once. Looked up from germline, CDR1 is LNHDA and CDR2 is SQIVND (reference sequence). The CDR3 extends over 16 amino acids. V was clipped by 3 bases and J by 2 bases; unmatched bases: 8. Here the sequenced sample was peripheral blood, taken in a trial of Ad26.COV2.S vaccine versus placebo. The rearrangement joins TRBV19 to TRBJ2-5; 8 nucleotides line up with TRBD1. This TCR was sampled from a person between 18 and 60 years old who received the Ad26.COV2.S COVID-19 vaccine or a placebo. The CDR3: CASSISAQGAQETQYF. The CDR3 nucleotides read TGTGCCAGTAGTATCTCCGCCCAGGGGGCGCAAGAGACCCAGTACTTC.